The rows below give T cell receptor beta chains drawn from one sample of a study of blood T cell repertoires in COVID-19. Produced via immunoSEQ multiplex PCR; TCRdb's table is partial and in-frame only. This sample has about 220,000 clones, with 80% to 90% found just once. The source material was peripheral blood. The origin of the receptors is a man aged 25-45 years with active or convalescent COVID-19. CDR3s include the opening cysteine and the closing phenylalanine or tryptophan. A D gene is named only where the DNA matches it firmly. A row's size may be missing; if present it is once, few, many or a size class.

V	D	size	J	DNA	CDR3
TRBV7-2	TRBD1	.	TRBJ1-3	TGTGCCAGCAGCCCACGACAGGGGGCGAATACTGGAAACACCATATATTTT	CASSPRQGANTGNTIYF
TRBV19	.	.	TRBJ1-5	TGTGCCAGTACTTATACGGGGACTAATCAGCCCCAGCATTTT	CASTYTGTNQPQHF
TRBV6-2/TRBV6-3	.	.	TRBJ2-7	TGTGCCAGCAGTTGGAGGGCCAACGAGCAGTACTTC	CASSWRANEQYF
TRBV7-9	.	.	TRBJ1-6	TGTGCCAGCAGCTCCTCCCCGGGATCCTATAATTCACCCCTCCACTTT	CASSSSPGSYNSPLHF
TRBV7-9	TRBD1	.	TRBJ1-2	TGTGCCAGCAGCACTACCTTCGAGGGGGCGCGGGGCTACACCTTC	CASSTTFEGARGYTF
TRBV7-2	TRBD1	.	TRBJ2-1	TGTGCCAGCAGAGGACAGGGGACGTTACACGACTACAATGAGCAGTTCTTC	CASRGQGTLHDYNEQFF
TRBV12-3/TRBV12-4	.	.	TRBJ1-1	TGTGCCAGCAGTGTTAGGCGGGTGAAAGCTTTCTTT	CASSVRRVKAFF
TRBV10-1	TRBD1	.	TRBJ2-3	TGCGCCAGCAGTGAGTCGAAAGGGACAGGGGTGAATACGCAGTATTTT	CASSESKGTGVNTQYF
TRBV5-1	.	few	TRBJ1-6	TGCGCCAGCAGCACTGGGACATCTAATTCACCCCTCCACTTT	CASSTGTSNSPLHF
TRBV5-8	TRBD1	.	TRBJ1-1	TGTGCCAGCAGCTTCGGGACAGGGGGCACTGAAGCTTTCTTT	CASSFGTGGTEAFF
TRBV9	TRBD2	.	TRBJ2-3	TGTGCCAGCAGCGTGGACACCGGGACTAGCGGGGGGCTACCCACAGATACGCAGTATTTT	CASSVDTGTSGGLPTDTQYF
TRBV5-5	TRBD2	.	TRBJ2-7	TGTGCCAGCAGCGCAACCGGGGGGGACCCCTACGAGCAGTACTTC	CASSATGGDPYEQYF
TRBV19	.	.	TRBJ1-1	TGTGCCAGTAGTTGGTCAGAAAACACTGAAGCTTTCTTT	CASSWSENTEAFF
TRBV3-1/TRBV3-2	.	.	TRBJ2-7	TGTGCCAGCAGCCAAGATCCGACAGCTTCCTACGAGCAGTACTTC	CASSQDPTASYEQYF
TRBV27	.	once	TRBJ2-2	TGTGCCAGCAGTCCGACCAAGCTAGCCGGGGAGCTGTTTTTT	CASSPTKLAGELFF
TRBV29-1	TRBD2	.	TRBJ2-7	TGCAGCGGGCTTCGGGGGGGCGAGCAGTACTTC	CSGLRGGEQYF
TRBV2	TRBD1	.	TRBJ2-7	TGTGCCAGCAGTGCCCTGGACAGGGGTATGGGCGAGCAGTACTTC	CASSALDRGMGEQYF
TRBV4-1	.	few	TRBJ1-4	TGCGCCAGCAGCCAAGTTCCCGGGGGGAGGGGGAAAAATGAAAAACTGTTTTTT	CASSQVPGGRGKNEKLFF
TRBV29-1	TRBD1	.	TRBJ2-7	TGCAGCGTGACCCCGGGACAGGGTGGTGACGAGCAGTACTTC	CSVTPGQGGDEQYF
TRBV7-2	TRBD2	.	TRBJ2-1	TGTGCCAGCAGCTTAAGGCTAGCGGGGGGCGGTGAGCAGTTCTTC	CASSLRLAGGGEQFF
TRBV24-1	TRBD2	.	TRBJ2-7	TGTGCCACCAGTGCCGGGGGGAGTTACTACGAGCAGTACTTC	CATSAGGSYYEQYF
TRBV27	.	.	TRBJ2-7	TGTGCCAGCAGTTTAAACGGGGGGCCTGGGGAGCAGTACTTC	CASSLNGGPGEQYF
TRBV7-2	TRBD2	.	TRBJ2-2	TGTGCCAGCAGGCCCCCGCCAGGGAGGGCCGGGGAGCTGTTTTTT	CASRPPPGRAGELFF
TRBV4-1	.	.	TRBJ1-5	TGCGCCAGCAGCCAAGTATCAGATCAGCCCCAGCATTTT	CASSQVSDQPQHF
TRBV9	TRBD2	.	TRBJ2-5	TGTGCCAGCAGCGTAGGAGTAGCGGGCCAAGAGACCCAGTACTTC	CASSVGVAGQETQYF
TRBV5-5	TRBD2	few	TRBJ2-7	TGTGCCAGCAGAACCGGCGGGGGGAATTCGTACGAGCAGTACTTC	CASRTGGGNSYEQYF
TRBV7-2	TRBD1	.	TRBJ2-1	TGTGCCAGCAGCAGGGGGACAGGGCTTGAGCAGTTCTTC	CASSRGTGLEQFF
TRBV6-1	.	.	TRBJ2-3	TGTGCCAGCAGTGAAGCGGGTGCGGGGGCGGGAGATACGCAGTATTTT	CASSEAGAGAGDTQYF
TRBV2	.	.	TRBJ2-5	TGTGCCAGCAGCCTCAAAGACGGACTGGCCGGGGAGACCCAGTACTTC	CASSLKDGLAGETQYF
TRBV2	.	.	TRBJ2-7	TGTGCCACCATTAAGCGGGTAGGTCCCTACGAGCAGTACTTC	CATIKRVGPYEQYF
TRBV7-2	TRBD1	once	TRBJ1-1	TGTGCCAGCAGCCCCCCCATTCTCGACAGGGTGGGTTTGGACACTGAAGCTTTCTTT	CASSPPILDRVGLDTEAFF
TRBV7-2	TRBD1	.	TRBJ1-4	TGTGCCAGCAGCTTACGGCCAGGGGGCGAAAAACTGTTTTTT	CASSLRPGGEKLFF
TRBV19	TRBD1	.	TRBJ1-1	TGTGCCAGTAGTCTCGACAGGGGAAACACTGAAGCTTTCTTT	CASSLDRGNTEAFF
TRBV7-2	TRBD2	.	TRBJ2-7	TGTGCCAGCAGCCCGACCGGACTAGCGGGGGGTTACGAGCAGTACTTC	CASSPTGLAGGYEQYF
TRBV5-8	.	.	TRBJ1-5	TGTGCCAGCAGCTTCACCGACTCGGGTCAGCCCCAGCATTTT	CASSFTDSGQPQHF
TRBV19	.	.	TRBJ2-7	TGTGCCAGTAGTATTAGGTCAGGGTCTATGGTGGAGCAGTACTTC	CASSIRSGSMVEQYF
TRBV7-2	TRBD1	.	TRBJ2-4	TGTGCCAGCAGCGAGTCGGACAGGGCGAATCAGTACTTC	CASSESDRANQYF
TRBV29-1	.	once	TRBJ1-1	TGCAGCGTTGACGGCACTGAAGCTTTCTTT	CSVDGTEAFF
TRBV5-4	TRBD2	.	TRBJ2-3	TGTGCCAGCAGCCTAGACGCGGGAGGTAAAGATACGCAGTATTTT	CASSLDAGGKDTQYF
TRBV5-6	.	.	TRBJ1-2	TGTGCCAGCAGCCCCCGGGCGGACAGCGTAAGTGGCTACACCTTC	CASSPRADSVSGYTF
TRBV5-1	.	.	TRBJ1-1	TGCGCCAGCAACGAACCCGGGTCACACACTGAAGCTTTCTTT	CASNEPGSHTEAFF
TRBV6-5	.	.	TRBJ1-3	TGTGCCAGCAGTCCTCAGTTCTCTGGAAACACCATATATTTT	CASSPQFSGNTIYF